The 17 T cell receptor beta chains below all came from one sample that was sequenced in a study of blood T cell repertoires in COVID-19. Profiled with immunoSEQ multiplex PCR; TCRdb holds only in-frame clones, not every one. This table holds fewer than 40,000 clones, around 80% found once. Material: peripheral blood. These receptor sequences come from a man aged 55 to 70 with active COVID-19.

This clone appeared a single time. This chain connects TRBV28 to TRBJ2-7; possibly TRBD2 for D (5 bases). The V end lost 5 bases, the J end lost 3 bases, and 17 bases lay between the germline ends. Per germline, CDR1 MDHEN and CDR2 SYDVKM. The CDR3 has 15 amino acids. CDR3 region: CASSLSPRGFYEQYF. CDR3 bases: TGTGCCAGCAGTCTCTCCCCCCGAGGGTTCTACGAGCAGTACTTC. The full variable domain, in which reference TRBV28 and TRBJ2-7 provide the parts outside the CDR3, is DVKVTQSSRYLVKRTGEKVFLECVQDMDHENMFWYRQDPGLGLRLIYFSYDVKMKEKGDIPEGYSVSREKKERFSLILESASTNQTSMYLCASSLSPRGFYEQYFGPGTRLTVT.

The chain uses TRBV21-1 and TRBJ2-3; TRBD2 is the table's D call and was not checked against the DNA. TRBV21-1 is labeled a pseudogene. CDR3 length: 12 residues. For the CDR3, the DNA is TGTGCCACCTTCCGGGGCACAGATACGCAGTATTTT. Amino acid sequence: CATFRGTDTQYF.

The chain has TRBV7-3 and TRBJ2-1; 8 bases are a match to TRBD1. CDR1 and CDR2 (germline): SGHTA, FQGTGA. CDR3 length equals 15 residues. V lost 3 bases and J lost 6; bases outside the gene matches: 7. The CDR3 loop reads CASSFGQGEFNEQFF. The CDR3 DNA is TGTGCCAGCAGCTTCGGACAGGGCGAGTTCAATGAGCAGTTCTTC.

The chain combines TRBV7-6 with TRBJ2-1; the D gene is possibly TRBD2 (6 bases). The V gene's germline CDR1 is SGHVS and CDR2 FNYEAQ. The CDR3 contains 15 residues. The V gene lost 5 bases and the J gene lost 6 bases, with 17 bases spanning the gap. The CDR3 region has the DNA TGTGCCAGCAGCGCAGCCGGGACTTTTGCCAATGAGCAGTTCTTC. Protein sequence: CASSAAGTFANEQFF.

The rearrangement links TRBV6-5 to TRBJ1-2; the D gene is possibly TRBD1 (5 bases). The V gene's germline CDR1 is MNHEY and CDR2 SVGAGI. Trimming cost V 5 bases and J 5 bases, with 9 bases left between them. The CDR3 consists of 12 residues. This chain's CDR3 is CASSTQGYGYTF. CDR3 in DNA: TGTGCCAGCAGTACCCAGGGTTATGGCTACACCTTC.

This clone showed up just once. The genes are TRBV5-6 and TRBJ1-1, with a possible D match to TRBD1 (6 bases). V dropped 3 bases and J dropped 10 bases, with 13 bases sitting between them. Per the germline V gene, CDR1 is SGHDT and CDR2 is YYEEEE. This CDR3 spans 12 amino acids. CDR3 residues: CASSSPGQRAFF. Here the CDR3 DNA reads TGTGCCAGCAGCTCACCGGGACAACGAGCTTTCTTT. Together with reference TRBV5-6 and TRBJ1-1, the CDR3 gives the full variable domain: DAGVTQSPTHLIKTRGQQVTLRCSPKSGHDTVSWYQQALGQGPQFIFQYYEEEERQRGNFPDRFSGHQFPNYSSELNVNALLLGDSALYLCASSSPGQRAFFGQGTRLTVV.

The chain carries TRBV6-1 and TRBJ1-2; D might be TRBD1 (5 bases). Germline values: CDR1 MNHNS, CDR2 SASEGT. V lost 2 bases and J lost 2, with 9 bases in between. The CDR3 totals 14 residues. Written as DNA, the CDR3 is TGTGCCAGCAGTGAAAGGGGATCCAACTATGGCTACACCTTC. This sequence encodes CASSERGSNYGYTF.

This sequence joins TRBV6-5 and TRBJ2-7; D call uncertain. Germline CDR1 and CDR2: MNHEY and SVGAGI. This CDR3 spans 11 amino acids. V gave up 7 bases and J gave up 6 bases, with 10 bases separating them. In nucleotides, the CDR3 is TGTGCCAGCAAACGCAGTCTCGAGCAGTACTTC. It encodes CASKRSLEQYF.

V gene TRBV12-3 or TRBV12-4 combines with J gene TRBJ2-2; 9 bases are shared with TRBD1. The length of the CDR3 is 13 residues. V lost 6 bases and J lost 8; bases outside the gene matches: 4. For the CDR3, the DNA is TGTGCCAGCAGACGGGACAGGGCTGGGGAGCTGTTTTTT. Translated: CASRRDRAGELFF.

V is TRBV5-6 and J is TRBJ1-6, with a weak D call TRBD1 (6 bases). CDR3 length: 17 amino acids. V shed 4 bases and J shed 3 bases, with 17 bases lying between them. CDR1 SGHDT and CDR2 YYEEEE come from the germline V gene. CDR3 sequence (DNA): TGTGCCAGCAGCAGCCGGGGGGCAAAAGGCTATAATTCACCCCTCCACTTT. Translating gives CASSSRGAKGYNSPLHF.

CDR3 sequence: CASSFEIRDRGVGPEAFF. CDR3 nucleotide sequence: TGTGCCAGCAGTTTCGAGATCCGGGACAGGGGAGTAGGTCCTGAAGCTTTCTTT. The rearrangement joins TRBV28 to TRBJ1-1, with 10 bases fitting TRBD1. There are 18 residues in the CDR3. Germline values: CDR1 MDHEN, CDR2 SYDVKM. With 3 bases clipped from V and 6 bases from J, the junction kept 16 bases outside the gene matches. Supplemented by reference TRBV28 and TRBJ1-1, the full variable domain reads DVKVTQSSRYLVKRTGEKVFLECVQDMDHENMFWYRQDPGLGLRLIYFSYDVKMKEKGDIPEGYSVSREKKERFSLILESASTNQTSMYLCASSFEIRDRGVGPEAFFGQGTRLTVV.

This rearrangement joins TRBV6-5 to TRBJ2-7; 8 positions match TRBD1. With 4 bases clipped from V and 7 bases from J, the junction kept 12 bases outside the gene matches. The CDR3 contains 15 residues. The germline V gene encodes CDR1 MNHEY and CDR2 SVGAGI. The CDR3 loop reads CASSSRTGPIKEQYF. In nucleotides, the CDR3 is TGTGCCAGCAGTTCCCGGACAGGGCCCATCAAGGAGCAGTACTTC.

This chain uses TRBV7-6 with TRBJ2-7, with 11 nucleotides matching TRBD1. With 8 bases clipped from V and 4 bases from J, the junction kept 7 bases outside the gene matches. The CDR3 runs 14 residues. Germline V gives CDR1 SGHVS, CDR2 FNYEAQ. As DNA, the CDR3 is TGTGCCAGCGGACAGGGGGCATCTGAGTACGAGCAGTACTTC. Protein product: CASGQGASEYEQYF.

The chain is built from TRBV19 and TRBJ2-7; D remains unclear. Germline CDR1 reads LNHDA; CDR2 reads SQIVND (reference sequence). Trimming removed 3 bases at V and 5 bases at J, with 17 bases between. This CDR3 has 15 residues. CDR3: CASSMTWSTPNEQYF. CDR3 coding DNA: TGTGCCAGTAGTATGACTTGGTCCACCCCAAACGAGCAGTACTTC.

In this sample, this clone turned up once. This sequence joins TRBV7-2 and TRBJ2-1; 9 nucleotides line up with TRBD2. This CDR3 has 19 amino acids. Trimming at V came to 5 bases and at J to 4 bases, leaving 18 bases not matched to a gene. Germline V gene data show CDR1 as SGHTA and CDR2 as FQGNSA. CDR3 region: CASSKGGGRAGTRYNEQFF. The CDR3 DNA follows: TGTGCCAGCAGCAAAGGGGGCGGGAGGGCCGGTACGAGATACAATGAGCAGTTCTTC.

This clone was picked up a small number of times. The chain carries TRBV7-3 and TRBJ2-2; 11 bases fit TRBD1. V lost 6 bases to trimming and J lost 3 bases; unmatched junction nucleotides: 9. CDR1 and CDR2 from the germline V gene are SGHTA and FQGTGA. The CDR3 extends over 17 amino acids. Here the CDR3 DNA reads TGTGCCAGCAGTCGGACAGGGGGCGCGTCGGACACCGGGGAGCTGTTTTTT. It translates to CASSRTGGASDTGELFF.

The CDR3 here is CASSQTVTGNTIYF. The CDR3 DNA sequence: TGTGCCAGCAGTCAGACAGTTACTGGAAACACCATATATTTT. This chain connects TRBV6-5 to TRBJ1-3; D is possibly TRBD1 (5 bases). Trimming left V 5 bases short and J 2 bases short, with 10 bases between. There are 14 residues in the CDR3. Germline V gene data show CDR1 as MNHEY and CDR2 as SVGAGI.